One sample yielded the 30 T cell receptor beta chains listed below, sequenced in a study of cytomegalovirus exposure and HLA in healthy donors. PCR was performed using 60 Vbeta and 13 Jbeta primers. Data came from immunoSEQ multiplex PCR; TCRdb stores just in-frame clones and leaves some out. The table shows about 210,000 clones, with about four fifths occurring only once. Source material: PBMCs. The receptor set was obtained from a man aged 35 to 55 in good health and CMV-seropositive.

The chain employs TRBV4-2 and TRBJ1-4; 9 nucleotides match TRBD1. The CDR3 sequence is 18 residues long. Germline assignment: CDR1 LGHNA and CDR2 YNFKEQ. The V segment lost 1 base and the J segment 3 bases; nucleotides outside the gene matches: 9. The CDR3 DNA follows: TGTGCCAGCAGCCAAGCTGCGGGACAGGGTCAATCTAATGAAAAACTGTTTTTT. Amino acids: CASSQAAGQGQSNEKLFF.

The chain uses TRBV14 and TRBJ2-4; perhaps TRBD2 as D (5 bases). V shed 4 bases and J shed 11 bases, with 15 bases lying between them. The CDR3 is 13 amino acids. Germline V lookup: CDR1 SGHDN, CDR2 FVKESK. This CDR3 reads CASSPFEGRVQYF. Written as DNA, the CDR3 is TGTGCCAGCAGCCCTTTTGAGGGTCGAGTTCAGTACTTC.

This chain connects TRBV4-1 to TRBJ2-2; 11 positions agree with TRBD2. The CDR3 runs 15 residues. The V gene's germline CDR1 is MGHRA and CDR2 YSYEKL. J gave up 7 bases and V 2 bases, and 3 bases lay outside the gene matches. CDR3 protein: CASSQLAGGGGELFF. CDR3 bases: TGCGCCAGCAGCCAATTAGCGGGAGGGGGCGGGGAGCTGTTTTTT.

The genes are TRBV7-9 and TRBJ1-1; D uncertain. CDR1 SEHNR and CDR2 FQNEAQ come from the germline V gene (reference sequence). Trimming took off 5 bases at V and 2 bases at J, with 9 bases between the two ends. The CDR3 has 13 amino acids. DNA for the CDR3: TGTGCCAGCAGCCCGGCGGCTAACACTGAAGCTTTCTTT. Protein product: CASSPAANTEAFF.

The chain employs TRBV2 and TRBJ2-1; 11 positions agree with TRBD2. The V gene's germline CDR1 is SNHLY and CDR2 FYNNEI. V dropped 0 bases and J dropped 5; count of bases not matched to a gene: 0. CDR3 length: 15 residues. The CDR3 sequence: CASSEAGLADNEQFF. Here the CDR3 DNA reads TGTGCCAGCAGTGAAGCGGGACTAGCGGACAATGAGCAGTTCTTC.

The V call is TRBV7-3, the J call TRBJ2-2, with a weak D call TRBD2 (5 bases). In germline, CDR1 is SGHTA, CDR2 FQGTGA. This CDR3 is 14 amino acids long. V lost 7 bases and J lost 2, with 11 bases in between. The CDR3 reads CASTLDYNTGELFF. Here the CDR3 DNA reads TGTGCCAGCACCCTTGACTATAACACCGGGGAGCTGTTTTTT.

V and J are TRBV7-2 and TRBJ2-2; no clear D. V lost 5 bases and J lost 2, with 15 bases in between. This CDR3 is 16 amino acids long. Germline CDR1 SGHTA, CDR2 FQGNSA. The CDR3 loop is CASSPGIVANTGELFF. For the CDR3, the DNA is TGTGCCAGCAGCCCGGGTATAGTAGCCAACACCGGGGAGCTGTTTTTT.

The chain is built from TRBV2 and TRBJ2-7; 8 bases match TRBD1. The CDR3 loop spans 14 amino acids. J gave up 5 bases and V 6 bases, and 9 bases lay outside the gene matches. Per the germline V gene, CDR1 is SNHLY and CDR2 is FYNNEI. This chain's CDR3 is CASRAQGVFHEQYF. The DNA for the CDR3 is TGTGCCAGCAGGGCACAGGGGGTGTTTCACGAGCAGTACTTC.

This chain uses TRBV19 with TRBJ2-7, with 12 bases lining up with TRBD2. Germline V gives CDR1 LNHDA, CDR2 SQIVND (reference sequence). The CDR3 runs 15 residues. J was trimmed by 3 bases and V by 4 bases; bases with no gene match: 4. Written as DNA, the CDR3 is TGTGCCAGTAGTACCAAGACTAGCGGGAGCTACGAGCAGTACTTC. This sequence encodes CASSTKTSGSYEQYF. Combining the CDR3 with reference TRBV19 and TRBJ2-7 gives the whole variable domain DGGITQSPKYLFRKEGQNVTLSCEQNLNHDAMYWYRQDPGQGLRLIYYSQIVNDFQKGDIAEGYSVSREKKESFPLTVTSAQKNPTAFYLCASSTKTSGSYEQYFGPGTRLTVT.

This clone was picked up a small number of times. The genes are TRBV18 and TRBJ2-3; the D gene is possibly TRBD1 (5 bases). This CDR3 is built from 14 residues. Trimming cost V 5 bases and J 0 bases, with 9 bases left between them. Germline V CDR1 and CDR2: KGHSH, LQKENI. CDR3 protein: CASSGAPSTDTQYF. The CDR3 DNA reads as TGTGCCAGCTCAGGGGCTCCGAGCACAGATACGCAGTATTTT.

V is TRBV4-1 and J is TRBJ1-1; TRBD1 aligns across 10 bases. CDR1 is MGHRA and CDR2 is YSYEKL in the germline V gene. The CDR3 spans 17 residues. The J segment lost 7 bases and the V segment lost 4 bases, leaving 15 bases of the junction unmatched. This chain's CDR3 is CASSPPHRGTGVGEAFF. For the CDR3, the DNA is TGCGCCAGCAGCCCGCCCCATCGAGGGACAGGGGTGGGTGAAGCTTTCTTT.

The V call is TRBV5-1, the J call TRBJ2-2, with 8 bases that match TRBD2. CDR3 length equals 15 residues. The germline CDR1 and CDR2 sequences are SGHRS and YFSETQ. The trim removed 7 bases at V and 0 bases at J, leaving 5 bases unmatched. The CDR3 coding sequence is TGCGCCAGCGGAGGCGGGAGGACGAACACCGGGGAGCTGTTTTTT. It translates to CASGGGRTNTGELFF. Drawing the rest from reference TRBV5-1 and TRBJ2-2, the complete variable domain is KAGVTQTPRYLIKTRGQQVTLSCSPISGHRSVSWYQQTPGQGLQFLFEYFSETQRNKGNFPGRFSGRQFSNSRSEMNVSTLELGDSALYLCASGGGRTNTGELFFGEGSRLTVL.

V usage is TRBV18 and J usage is TRBJ2-7; 8 bases are a match to TRBD2. J lost 2 bases, V lost 3 bases, and 9 bases had no gene match. CDR3 length: 16 amino acids. The germline V gene encodes CDR1 KGHSH and CDR2 LQKENI. CDR3 bases: TGTGCCAGCTCACCGGGACCCGGGGGGGGACCCTACGAGCAGTACTTC. Its protein product is CASSPGPGGGPYEQYF.

The rearrangement joins TRBV18 to TRBJ1-1, with 7 positions matching TRBD1. There are 16 residues in the CDR3. CDR1 and CDR2 from the germline V gene are KGHSH and LQKENI. Germline trimming cut 1 base from V and 4 bases from J; bases unmatched to any gene: 9. The chain's CDR3 is CASSPQGRGQGTEAFF. The DNA for the CDR3 is TGTGCCAGCTCACCACAAGGTAGGGGGCAGGGCACTGAAGCTTTCTTT.

The V and J genes are TRBV29-1 and TRBJ1-1, with 7 bases that match TRBD1. V lost 5 bases, J lost 4 bases, and 7 bases stayed unmatched. The germline V gene encodes CDR1 SQVTM and CDR2 ANQGSEA. The CDR3 runs 13 residues. Here the CDR3 reads CSVYEGARTEAFF. CDR3 bases: TGCAGCGTTTATGAGGGGGCGCGCACTGAAGCTTTCTTT. Filled out from reference TRBV29-1 and TRBJ1-1, the complete variable domain reads SAVISQKPSRDICQRGTSLTIQCQVDSQVTMMFWYRQQPGQSLTLIATANQGSEATYESGFVIDKFPISRPNLTFSTLTVSNMSPEDSSIYLCSVYEGARTEAFFGQGTRLTVV.

The gene calls are TRBV10-3 and TRBJ2-7; the D gene is possibly TRBD2 (6 bases). Trimming removed 7 bases from V and 0 bases from J, with 13 bases in between. Germline CDR1 reads ENHRY; CDR2 reads SYGVKD. This CDR3 region has 14 residues. CDR3 DNA sequence: TGTGCCATCACCAGAGAGACTAGCTCCTACGAGCAGTACTTC. Translation gives CAITRETSSYEQYF.

This chain joins TRBV6-1 and TRBJ1-2, with D possibly matching TRBD1 (5 bases). The germline CDR1 and CDR2 sequences are MNHNS and SASEGT. Trimming cost V 6 bases and J 7 bases, with 15 bases left between them. The CDR3 covers 13 residues. The CDR3 DNA reads TGTGCCAGCAGGGAGAGGACAATCGTTGGCTACACCTTC. Protein product: CASRERTIVGYTF.

The chain uses TRBV11-1 and TRBJ2-5; weak D call: TRBD1 (6 bases). Per the germline V gene, CDR1 is SGHAT and CDR2 is FQDESV (reference sequence). Trimming stripped 4 bases from V and 4 bases from J, with 13 bases between. CDR3 size: 14 residues. The CDR3 region is CASSYTGWRETQYF. The CDR3, as DNA: TGTGCCAGCAGCTACACAGGGTGGCGAGAGACCCAGTACTTC.

The V call is TRBV5-4, the J call TRBJ2-7, with D perhaps TRBD2 (6 bases). This CDR3 has 12 residues. V lost 2 bases to trimming and J lost 7 bases, with 10 bases between them. Per germline, CDR1 SGHNT and CDR2 YYREEE (reference sequence). The CDR3 DNA is TGTGCCAGCAGCTTCCGCGCGGGGGAGCAGTACGTC. It translates to CASSFRAGEQYV.

The chain recombines TRBV29-1 with TRBJ2-2, with D unresolved. CDR1 is SQVTM, CDR2 ANQGSEA, per germline. CDR3 length: 13 amino acids. The V gene lost 4 bases and the J gene lost 2 bases, with 8 bases spanning the gap. CDR3 in amino acids: CSVGLDNTGELFF. The CDR3 coding sequence is TGCAGCGTTGGACTGGATAACACCGGGGAGCTGTTTTTT.

The rearrangement joins TRBV5-6 to TRBJ2-7, with 12 nucleotides matching TRBD2. J was trimmed by 2 bases and V by 3 bases; bases with no gene match: 6. The CDR3 sequence is 16 residues long. Germline V gives CDR1 SGHDT, CDR2 YYEEEE. CDR3 residues: CASSYPGLAGTYEQYF. The DNA for the CDR3 is TGTGCCAGCAGCTACCCGGGACTAGCGGGCACCTACGAGCAGTACTTC.

The rearrangement joins TRBV7-9 to TRBJ1-3; 12 bases agree with TRBD1. Germline CDR1 SEHNR, CDR2 FQNEAQ (reference sequence). CDR3 length: 17 residues. Unmatched junction bases numbered 7, after V lost 4 bases and J lost 3 bases. The CDR3 protein is CASSSGQGAGNGNTIYF. CDR3 nucleotide sequence: TGTGCCAGCAGCTCGGGACAGGGGGCAGGAAATGGAAACACCATATATTTT. Drawing the rest from reference TRBV7-9 and TRBJ1-3, the complete variable domain is DTGVSQNPRHKITKRGQNVTFRCDPISEHNRLYWYRQTLGQGPEFLTYFQNEAQLEKSRLLSDRFSAERPKGSFSTLEIQRTEQGDSAMYLCASSSGQGAGNGNTIYFGEGSWLTVV.

This rearrangement joins TRBV5-4 to TRBJ1-2, with 7 bases identical to TRBD1. Per the germline V gene, CDR1 is SGHNT and CDR2 is YYREEE (reference sequence). The CDR3 extends over 14 amino acids. V lost 1 base to trimming and J lost 4 bases; unmatched junction nucleotides: 4. This chain's CDR3 is CASSLQGQLYGYTF. CDR3 DNA: TGTGCCAGCAGCTTGCAGGGACAGCTCTATGGCTACACCTTC.

J is TRBJ2-1 and V is TRBV18, with D uncertain. The V end lost 2 bases, the J end lost 6 bases, and 8 bases lay between the germline ends. Germline-derived CDR1 and CDR2 are KGHSH and LQKENI. The length of the CDR3 is 13 residues. DNA of the CDR3: TGTGCCAGCTCACCAAACTTAGCCAATGAGCAGTTCTTC. This encodes CASSPNLANEQFF.

This rearrangement joins TRBV18 to TRBJ2-7; 7 nucleotides align to TRBD1. CDR1 is KGHSH, CDR2 LQKENI, per germline. V lost 3 bases, J lost 6 bases, and 5 bases stayed unmatched. This CDR3 is 13 amino acids long. The CDR3 loop reads CASSPDRLREQYV. The DNA for the CDR3 is TGTGCCAGCTCACCGGACAGGTTACGCGAGCAGTACGTC.

V and J are TRBV28 and TRBJ2-7; D is undetermined. CDR3 size: 14 residues. In germline, CDR1 is MDHEN, CDR2 SYDVKM. Between the trimmed V and J ends, which lost 3 bases and 0 bases, there was a span of 9 bases. Here the CDR3 DNA reads TGTGCCAGCAGTTTGGCAGGATACTCCTACGAGCAGTACGTC. The encoded protein is CASSLAGYSYEQYV.

The V and J genes are TRBV6-6 and TRBJ2-1; 7 bases map to TRBD1. With V trimmed by 0 bases and J by 6 bases, 5 bases remained unmatched. The CDR3 covers 15 residues. Germline V CDR1 and CDR2: MNHNY, SVGAGI (reference sequence). CDR3 nucleotide sequence: TGTGCCAGCAGTTACTCACAGGGGCCTGGCAATGAGCAGTTCTTC. Encoded protein: CASSYSQGPGNEQFF.

This clone appeared a single time. V is TRBV5-6 and J is TRBJ1-2; tentative D call: TRBD1 (6 bases). Deletions cut 4 bases from V and 7 bases from J, with 17 bases between. CDR3 length: 14 residues. The germline gives CDR1 SGHDT, CDR2 YYEEEE. CDR3 loop: CASSEGQILRGYTF. The CDR3 bases are TGTGCCAGCAGCGAAGGACAGATCCTGCGTGGCTACACCTTC. The complete variable domain, with remaining parts taken from reference TRBV5-6 and TRBJ1-2, reads DAGVTQSPTHLIKTRGQQVTLRCSPKSGHDTVSWYQQALGQGPQFIFQYYEEEERQRGNFPDRFSGHQFPNYSSELNVNALLLGDSALYLCASSEGQILRGYTFGSGTRLTVV.

This chain joins TRBV25-1 and TRBJ2-7; the match to TRBD1 covers 7 bases. The trim removed 6 bases at V and 7 bases at J, leaving 9 bases unmatched. This CDR3 has 13 amino acids. Germline-derived CDR1 and CDR2 are MGHDK and SYGVNS. The CDR3 is CASRRGQSWEQYF. CDR3 nucleotide sequence: TGTGCCAGCAGGAGGGGACAGTCTTGGGAGCAGTACTTC.

This chain joins TRBV12-5 and TRBJ2-2; a possible D gene is TRBD1 (5 bases). Germline CDR1 reads LGHNT; CDR2 reads FRNRAP. The germline V and J ends were trimmed by 0 bases and 1 base, with 6 bases remaining between them. The CDR3 is made up of 15 amino acids. In DNA, the CDR3 is TGTGCTAGTGGTTTGGTCGGACAGAACACCGGGGAGCTGTTTTTT. Amino acids: CASGLVGQNTGELFF. The full variable domain, completed using reference TRBV12-5 and TRBJ2-2, is DARVTQTPRHKVTEMGQEVTMRCQPILGHNTVFWYRQTMMQGLELLAYFRNRAPLDDSGMPKDRFSAEMPDATLATLKIQPSEPRDSAVYFCASGLVGQNTGELFFGEGSRLTVL.